This TCR beta chain appears in the sequencing data of a study of cytomegalovirus exposure and HLA in healthy donors. Study-wide results and limits: Later findings reportedly placed an Asian-associated ancestry cluster below the approximately 620-donor mean for N-insertions.

The PCR ran on 60 Vbeta and 13 Jbeta primers. Data came from immunoSEQ multiplex PCR; TCRdb stores just in-frame clones and leaves some out. The data show some 85,000 clones, roughly three quarters seen once. Regarding this clone: Antigen unknown.

The sequenced sample was PBMCs. The TCR was taken from a middle-aged man in good health and CMV-seronegative.

CDR3 loop: CASSLKTGGGYEQYF. As DNA, the CDR3 is TGTGCCAGCAGCTTAAAGACAGGGGGCGGGTACGAGCAGTACTTC. The chain combines TRBV7-2 with TRBJ2-7; TRBD1 matches 10 bases. Germline CDR1 reads SGHTA; CDR2 reads FQGNSA. Losses at the gene ends were 2 bases for V and 4 bases for J; bases not matched to a gene: 5. The CDR3 loop spans 15 amino acids.